Here is one T cell receptor (beta chain) with its context. Its antigen is undetermined. The sample originates from a study of T cell responses to AZD1222 COVID-19 vaccine. Broader study findings: Every sample of the repertoires postdated the peak T cell response. Two AZD1222 doses significantly raised spike-specific TCR breadth and depth over controls. Most donors were white British, females outnumbered males, and clonal diversity was possibly underestimated.

The germline V gene encodes CDR1 SGHRS and CDR2 YFSETQ. CDR3 length: 14 residues. The ends lost 2 bases at V and 4 bases at J; junction bases unmatched: 4. Clones were read by immunoSEQ multiplex PCR, and TCRdb kept only the in-frame ones, dropping some. The repertoire consists of 180,000 or so clones, with around 89% occurring once and the leading ten covering 4.3%. This chain uses TRBV5-1 with TRBJ2-5; 8 nucleotides agree with TRBD1. This specimen was peripheral blood, taken 28 days after the second dose of the MenACWY control vaccine. The sequence was collected from an adult who received the MenACWY meningococcal vaccine as a control. The CDR3 protein is CASSFDRGSETQYF. In nucleotides, the CDR3 is TGCGCCAGCAGCTTTGACAGGGGATCAGAGACCCAGTACTTC. Full variable domain (missing parts from reference TRBV5-1 and TRBJ2-5): KAGVTQTPRYLIKTRGQQVTLSCSPISGHRSVSWYQQTPGQGLQFLFEYFSETQRNKGNFPGRFSGRQFSNSRSEMNVSTLELGDSALYLCASSFDRGSETQYFGPGTRLLVL.